Described below is a single T cell receptor beta chain sequence and its context. No antigen is known for it. This sample is part of a study of T-cell reconstitution after alpha-beta-depleted transplantation in children. Notes on the study in general: There were reportedly several hundred expanded graft clones from which alpha-beta T cells came about two months after transplant. Newly generated T cells supplied most T-cell counts and diversity one year post-transplant.

As it was prepared, the TCRbeta library received unique molecular identifiers. TCRdb recomputed calls from the PCR reads with MiXCR, one row per CDR3 protein. The sample yields about 580,000 distinct CDR3 sequences, 20% to 25% seen once. The ends lost 1 base at V and 0 bases at J; junction bases unmatched: 1. Germline V gene lookup returns CDR1 KGHDR and CDR2 SFDVKD. The length of the CDR3 is 16 residues. The chain couples TRBV24-1 to TRBJ2-1; TRBD2 agrees at 8 bases. The source is a boy less than two years old who had a stem cell transplant for acute myeloid leukemia, so the T cells may come from the graft donor. This specimen was PBMCs, mostly from graft donor cells, taken 360 days after TCRalphabeta/CD19-depleted stem cell transplant. For the CDR3, the DNA is TGTGCCACCAGTGATTTACGGGGGGGCTCCTACAATGAGCAGTTCTTC. Its translation: CATSDLRGGSYNEQFF.